This T cell receptor (beta chain) was recorded in a study of blood T cell repertoires in COVID-19. Study-level information: COVID-19 samples, acute and convalescent, were from the United States, Italy and Spain.

Original analysis: Scientists estimated how many nucleated cells there were by amplifying reference gene primers. Sequenced by immunoSEQ multiplex PCR; TCRdb stores in-frame clones only, minus some. V and J calls and clone size are as listed in that table; D and trimming were resolved from the DNA. Altogether 55,000 to 80,000 clones are present, about 83% being singletons, with the ten largest covering roughly 5%. This CDR3 comprises 17 residues. The V and J ends lost 1 base and 1 base, in that order; junction bases with no gene match: 8. CDR1 and CDR2 from the germline V gene are SGHRS and YFSETQ. The sequence came from a man aged 45 to 65 with active COVID-19. Material: peripheral blood. The chain combines TRBV5-1 with TRBJ2-1; 7 bases align to TRBD1. The CDR3 DNA is TGCGCCAGCAGCTTGTGGGGAACAGGGGCTTCCTACAATGAGCAGTTCTTC. Protein: CASSLWGTGASYNEQFF.